The clone carrying this T cell receptor beta chain came up a few times. Its antigen is unknown. Via MiXCR, TCRdb re-called the 5' RACE reads, giving one row per CDR3 protein. Found here are 100,000 to 150,000 distinct CDR3 sequences, about 6.5% of them singletons; the top ten hold approximately 2.1%. The CDR3 is made up of 15 amino acids. Deletions cut 6 bases from V and 0 bases from J, with 12 bases between. Germline CDR1 and CDR2: SNHLY and FYNNEI. This record belongs to a study of T-cell memory formation after mild COVID-19. Overall study: Clustering of TCRs was largely donor specific. General study findings and limits: Pre-infection memory harbored some responding clones, suggesting cross-reactive memory joined.

Sequencing used PBMCs or a T cell subset sorted from them (not recorded which). The chain couples TRBV2 to TRBJ2-1, with D possibly matching TRBD1 (6 bases). This clonotype was obtained from an adult woman who had mild COVID-19 (a few samples of this study predate the infection). Cell type and time point are not known. The CDR3 reads CASSPTGTSYNEQFF. In nucleotides, the CDR3 is TGTGCCAGCAGCCCTACAGGGACCTCCTACAATGAGCAGTTCTTC.